A single sample is the source of the 26 T cell receptor beta chains below, sequenced in a study of shared clonotypes between healthy human individuals. Repertoires were generated with immunoSEQ multiplex PCR, while TCRdb's copy carries only in-frame clones and drops some. This sample yields 550,000 to 650,000 clones, of which approximately 96% are seen a single time; roughly 0.12% belongs to the top ten. Naive CD8 cells lacked CD45RO, underwent positive selection for CCR7 and left out terminally differentiated effector memory CD45RA+ cells. Sequencing input: naive CD8+ T cells sorted from blood. All receptors derive from a woman aged 25 to 39 in good health.

V usage is TRBV27 and J usage is TRBJ2-7; D is perhaps TRBD1 or TRBD2 (5 bases each). V was clipped by 6 bases and J by 2 bases, with 17 bases between them. Germline V gene sequence: CDR1 MNHEY, CDR2 SMNVEV (reference sequence). The CDR3 is 15 amino acids. DNA of the CDR3: TGTGCCAGCAGACCGCCCGGGGCAGGCGCCTACGAGCAGTACTTC. Translated, it gives CASRPPGAGAYEQYF.

The chain recombines TRBV6-4 with TRBJ2-1; TRBD2 aligns across 8 bases. V shed 0 bases and J 7 bases; nucleotides not matched to a gene: 5. Germline-derived CDR1 and CDR2 are MRHNA and SNTAGT. The CDR3 sequence is 15 residues long. CDR3 in DNA: TGTGCCAGCAGTGACTCGCGGGAGGTGGGAAATGAGCAGTTCTTC. Its translation is CASSDSREVGNEQFF.

This clone was counted a single time. The gene calls are TRBV10-1 and TRBJ2-1, with TRBD2 as a possible D gene (6 bases). Germline V gene lookup returns CDR1 WNHNN and CDR2 SYGVQD (reference sequence). V lost 4 bases and J 4 bases, leaving 14 bases between the germline ends. The CDR3 consists of 15 residues. This chain's CDR3 is CASSVSGDGYNEQFF. The CDR3 DNA reads as TGCGCCAGCAGTGTCTCGGGAGATGGGTACAATGAGCAGTTCTTC.

This sequence joins TRBV4-2 and TRBJ2-7, with D uncertain. The V end was cut by 1 base, the J end by 6 bases, with 7 bases between. The CDR3 is made up of 12 amino acids. Per germline, CDR1 LGHNA and CDR2 YNFKEQ. This chain's CDR3 is CASSQVASEQYF. CDR3 sequence (DNA): TGTGCCAGCAGCCAAGTCGCTTCCGAGCAGTACTTC.

This clone was recorded only once. Other DNA sequences in the sample encode the same CDR3. This chain connects TRBV2 to TRBJ2-7; 12 positions match TRBD2. V dropped 6 bases and J dropped 0; count of bases not matched to a gene: 3. CDR1 and CDR2 from the germline V gene are SNHLY and FYNNEI. The CDR3 consists of 15 residues. CDR3 protein: CASSATSGSSYEQYF. In DNA, the CDR3 is TGTGCCAGCAGCGCGACTAGCGGGAGCTCCTACGAGCAGTACTTC.

V gene TRBV19 combines with J gene TRBJ2-3; 9 bases align to TRBD1. The CDR3 totals 15 residues. Germline lookup yields CDR1 LNHDA and CDR2 SQIVND (reference sequence). The J segment lost 4 bases and the V segment lost 5 bases, leaving 7 bases of the junction unmatched. The CDR3 protein is CASSHTGGSADTQYF. The CDR3 nucleotides are TGTGCCAGTAGTCACACAGGGGGCTCGGCAGATACGCAGTATTTT.

J is TRBJ2-7 and V is TRBV19, with 7 positions matching TRBD1. Germline V CDR1 and CDR2: LNHDA, SQIVND (reference sequence). Trimming took 5 bases from V and 3 from J; bases not matched to a gene: 13. The CDR3 extends over 16 amino acids. The CDR3 bases are TGTGCCAGTAGTGTAGGACAGGCGGCAACATTCTACGAGCAGTACTTC. Translating gives CASSVGQAATFYEQYF.

This chain links TRBV19 with TRBJ2-1, with a tentative D call TRBD1 (6 bases). V lost 2 bases to trimming and J lost 2 bases, with 19 bases between them. The CDR3 runs 18 residues. Germline V gene sequence: CDR1 LNHDA, CDR2 SQIVND (reference sequence). CDR3 DNA sequence: TGTGCCAGTAGTATACTGCCCCCGGGCAGGGGCACCTACAATGAGCAGTTCTTC. Amino acids: CASSILPPGRGTYNEQFF.

Comment on this clone: Within the sample, other DNA sequences also encode this same CDR3. This chain uses TRBV5-1 with TRBJ1-2, with 8 bases aligning to TRBD1. This CDR3 is built from 13 residues. Germline loops: CDR1 SGHRS, CDR2 YFSETQ. V trimming: 3 bases; J trimming: 3 bases; junction bases outside the gene matches: 1. CDR3 sequence reads: CASSSTGDYGYTF. CDR3 bases: TGCGCCAGCAGCTCGACAGGGGACTATGGCTACACCTTC.

The sample holds one count of this clone. The V gene is TRBV15, the J gene TRBJ2-7; no firm D call. The V and J ends lost 4 bases and 1 base respectively, with 8 bases between them. Germline loops: CDR1 LNHNV, CDR2 YYDKDF (reference sequence). CDR3 length equals 13 residues. The CDR3 nucleotides are TGTGCCACCAGCACCTCGATATCCTACGAGCAGTACTTC. Translated: CATSTSISYEQYF.

V usage is TRBV27 and J usage is TRBJ2-7; D not resolved. From germline, CDR1 is MNHEY and CDR2 SMNVEV (reference sequence). This CDR3 is built from 14 residues. The ends were cut back, 4 bases at V and 6 bases at J, with 16 bases in the middle. For the CDR3, the DNA is TGTGCCAGCAGTTCAACGGCTGTGGTCTCCGAGCAGTACTTC. Its protein product is CASSSTAVVSEQYF.

The chain combines TRBV28 with TRBJ2-5; 9 nucleotides agree with TRBD2. Germline CDR1 MDHEN, CDR2 SYDVKM. The V gene end was trimmed by 5 bases and the J gene end by 0 bases; junction bases not matched to a gene: 13. This CDR3 spans 18 amino acids. The CDR3 sequence: CASSAVVAGAEDQETQYF. The CDR3, as DNA: TGTGCCAGCAGTGCTGTAGTAGCGGGAGCGGAGGACCAAGAGACCCAGTACTTC.

In the case of this clone: Other nucleotide sequences in the sample specify the same CDR3. The V gene is TRBV7-9, the J gene TRBJ2-7, with D hard to call. The length of the CDR3 is 13 residues. V was clipped by 1 base and J by 2 bases, with 6 bases between them. Germline CDR1 is SEHNR and CDR2 is FQNEAQ (reference sequence). The CDR3 region has the DNA TGTGCCAGCAGCTTAGGACGGCCCTACGAGCAGTACTTC. Amino acid sequence: CASSLGRPYEQYF. Drawing the rest from reference TRBV7-9 and TRBJ2-7, the complete variable domain is DTGVSQNPRHKITKRGQNVTFRCDPISEHNRLYWYRQTLGQGPEFLTYFQNEAQLEKSRLLSDRFSAERPKGSFSTLEIQRTEQGDSAMYLCASSLGRPYEQYFGPGTRLTVT.

The chain links TRBV6-1 to TRBJ1-4; a possible D gene is TRBD1 (6 bases). The length of the CDR3 is 15 residues. Germline-derived CDR1 and CDR2 are MNHNS and SASEGT. Between the trimmed V and J ends, which lost 8 bases and 8 bases, there was a span of 21 bases. In DNA, the CDR3 is TGTGCCAGCGGAACGAGGGGGGCGCCTCGCGAAAAACTGTTTTTT. Residues: CASGTRGAPREKLFF.

The chain is built from TRBV19 and TRBJ1-1, with 7 nucleotides matching TRBD1. This CDR3 is built from 17 residues. Trimming took 0 bases from V and 2 from J; bases not matched to a gene: 9. Germline V gene sequence: CDR1 LNHDA, CDR2 SQIVND (reference sequence). The CDR3 sequence is CASSIDRQGRGNTEAFF. CDR3 nucleotides: TGTGCCAGTAGTATAGATCGACAGGGAAGGGGCAACACTGAAGCTTTCTTT.

This chain uses TRBV6-5 with TRBJ1-1; D gene unclear. The CDR3 spans 14 residues. Trimming pared 2 bases from V and 4 bases from J, leaving 11 bases between. In germline, CDR1 is MNHEY, CDR2 SVGAGI. The CDR3 sequence: CASSYVVEGTEAFF. The CDR3 coding sequence is TGTGCCAGCAGTTACGTCGTGGAGGGCACTGAAGCTTTCTTT.

The chain couples TRBV7-9 to TRBJ2-3; the match to TRBD2 covers 13 bases. The CDR3 is made up of 17 amino acids. The germline CDR1 and CDR2 sequences are SEHNR and FQNEAQ (reference sequence). V was pared by 5 bases and J by 7 bases, with 12 bases of the junction left unmatched. The DNA of the CDR3 is TGTGCCAGCAGCCCCGGGACTAGCGGGATAATACCAAATACGCAGTATTTT. Amino acid sequence: CASSPGTSGIIPNTQYF.

The CDR3 loop reads CASSGLDGGVETQYF. The CDR3 DNA reads as TGTGCCAGCAGCGGACTAGACGGAGGGGTAGAGACCCAGTACTTC. The gene calls are TRBV7-9 and TRBJ2-5, with 7 bases that match TRBD2. This CDR3 has 15 residues. Germline V gene data show CDR1 as SEHNR and CDR2 as FQNEAQ (reference sequence). The V gene end was trimmed by 5 bases and the J gene end by 4 bases; junction bases not matched to a gene: 10. Full variable domain (rest looked up from reference TRBV7-9 and TRBJ2-5): DTGVSQNPRHKITKRGQNVTFRCDPISEHNRLYWYRQTLGQGPEFLTYFQNEAQLEKSRLLSDRFSAERPKGSFSTLEIQRTEQGDSAMYLCASSGLDGGVETQYFGPGTRLLVL.

The chain links TRBV7-9 to TRBJ2-7; unclear D gene. The CDR3 consists of 13 residues. V lost 3 bases and J lost 4, with 10 bases in between. Germline V gene data show CDR1 as SEHNR and CDR2 as FQNEAQ (reference sequence). For the CDR3, the DNA is TGTGCCAGCAGCTTTGATTCTGAATACGAGCAGTACTTC. Residues: CASSFDSEYEQYF.

The genes are TRBV7-6 and TRBJ2-3, with a possible D match to TRBD1 (6 bases). Trimming took off 1 base at V and 5 bases at J, with 10 bases between the two ends. Germline-derived CDR1 and CDR2 are SGHVS and FNYEAQ. This CDR3 comprises 14 residues. CDR3 amino acids: CASSLGSGQDTQYF. CDR3 nucleotides: TGTGCCAGCAGCTTAGGATCGGGACAAGATACGCAGTATTTT. Using reference TRBV7-6 and TRBJ2-3 for the parts outside the CDR3, the full variable domain is GAGVSQSPRYKVTKRGQDVALRCDPISGHVSLYWYRQALGQGPEFLTYFNYEAQQDKSGLPNDRFSAERPEGSISTLTIQRTEQRDSAMYRCASSLGSGQDTQYFGPGTRLTVL.

The CDR3 loop reads CASSLVEGPDTQYF. As DNA, the CDR3 is TGTGCCAGCAGCTTGGTCGAGGGTCCAGATACGCAGTATTTT. J is TRBJ2-3 and V is TRBV5-6; possibly TRBD2 for D (5 bases). CDR1 and CDR2 from the germline V gene are SGHDT and YYEEEE. The V gene lost 0 bases and the J gene lost 4 bases, with 9 bases spanning the gap. The CDR3 extends over 14 amino acids.

The J gene is TRBJ2-5, the V gene TRBV28, with a possible D match to TRBD1 (6 bases). The J call may be in error: the DNA end matches TRBJ2-7 better. Germline loops: CDR1 MDHEN, CDR2 SYDVKM. The CDR3 runs to 15 residues. CDR3 bases: TGTGCCAGCAGCGCGCACTGGACAGAAAAGTACGAGCAGTACTTC. Translation gives CASSAHWTEKYEQYF.

The chain combines TRBV2 with TRBJ2-7; 7 nucleotides line up with TRBD1. CDR3 length equals 11 residues. CDR1 and CDR2 from the germline V gene are SNHLY and FYNNEI. The V gene end was trimmed by 10 bases and the J gene end by 4 bases; junction bases not matched to a gene: 4. The CDR3 is CATRDRYEQYF. For the CDR3, the DNA is TGTGCCACCCGGGACAGATACGAGCAGTACTTC. The variable domain in full, with the rest retrieved from reference TRBV2 and TRBJ2-7, is EPEVTQTPSHQVTQMGQEVILRCVPISNHLYFYWYRQILGQKVEFLVSFYNNEISEKSEIFDDQFSVERPDGSNFTLKIRSTKLEDSAMYFCATRDRYEQYFGPGTRLTVT.

Details on this clone: At one end, the junction sequence differs from germline, possibly due to a read error. The chain carries TRBV15 and TRBJ1-3, with a possible D match to TRBD1 (6 bases). Looked up from germline, CDR1 is LNHNV and CDR2 is YYDKDF (reference sequence). The CDR3 has 16 amino acids. As DNA, the CDR3 is TGTGCCACCAGCATAAAACAGGGCCAGGCTGGAGACACCATATATTTT. It translates to CATSIKQGQAGDTIYF.

This chain connects TRBV7-2 to TRBJ2-1; no firm D call. Deletions cut 7 bases from V and 7 bases from J, with 8 bases between. Germline values: CDR1 SGHTA, CDR2 FQGNSA. The CDR3 has 11 residues. Here the CDR3 reads CASIRRNEQFF. CDR3 bases: TGTGCCAGCATCCGCCGTAATGAGCAGTTCTTC.

The chain uses TRBV13 and TRBJ2-7, with TRBD2 matching 7 bases. There are 12 residues in the CDR3. CDR1 PRHDT and CDR2 FYEKMQ come from the germline V gene (reference sequence). The V segment lost 5 bases and the J segment 4 bases; nucleotides outside the gene matches: 2. CDR3 protein: CASSPSGYEQYF. The DNA of the CDR3 is TGTGCCAGCAGCCCTAGCGGATACGAGCAGTACTTC.